The 11 T cell receptor beta chains below all came from one sample that was sequenced in a study of human T cells and chemical hapten exposure. From the RACE reads, TCRdb called clonotypes with MiXCR, one entry per CDR3 protein. The data contain about 96,000 distinct CDR3 sequences, 9.3% of them seen just once; the ten biggest clones take up 2% to 2.5%. Time point in this sample: patch test 2, 6 weeks after DPC sensitization. Treatment here: therapeutic diphenylcyclopropenone sensitization with weekly scalp DPC. The specimen comprised whole blood, sampled in connection with sensitization to the hapten diphenylcyclopropenone (DPC). Receptor source: a woman between 35 and 50 years old with alopecia areata. Some clones in this sample may be carry-over from other donors' samples.

V gene TRBV15 combines with J gene TRBJ2-7; D ambiguous. This CDR3 has 14 amino acids. Germline CDR1 reads LNHNV; CDR2 reads YYDKDF (reference sequence). Trimming pared 3 bases from V and 4 bases from J, leaving 13 bases between. CDR3 sequence: CATSSGRLKYEQYF. The CDR3 DNA reads as TGTGCCACCAGCAGTGGCAGGTTAAAATACGAGCAGTACTTC.

The table lists this clonotype with many counts. The rearrangement links TRBV27 to TRBJ2-2; D remains ambiguous. The V gene lost 7 bases and the J gene lost 5 bases, with 8 bases spanning the gap. CDR3 length: 12 amino acids. The germline V gene encodes CDR1 MNHEY and CDR2 SMNVEV (reference sequence). CDR3 sequence reads: CASKFRTGELFF. The DNA for the CDR3 is TGTGCCAGCAAGTTTAGAACCGGGGAGCTGTTTTTT.

The chain uses TRBV19 and TRBJ2-7; TRBD1 matches at 8 bases. This CDR3 comprises 15 residues. V trimming: 3 bases; J trimming: 0 bases; junction bases outside the gene matches: 4. CDR1 LNHDA and CDR2 SQIVND come from the germline V gene (reference sequence). The CDR3 protein is CASSMTGQGSYEQYF. The CDR3 bases are TGTGCCAGTAGTATGACCGGACAGGGCTCCTACGAGCAGTACTTC.

This clonotype appeared many times. The chain has TRBV7-3 and TRBJ2-2; 7 bases are a match to TRBD2. V trimming: 4 bases; J trimming: 6 bases; junction bases outside the gene matches: 5. There are 14 residues in the CDR3. Germline CDR1 is SGHTA and CDR2 is FQGTGA. The CDR3: CASSSSGGAGELFF. CDR3 sequence (DNA): TGTGCCAGCAGCTCCTCGGGAGGTGCCGGGGAGCTGTTTTTT.

This clonotype was counted a few times. The CDR3 DNA reads TGTGCCAGCCTGGCAGACTCTGGAAACACCATATATTTT. Its protein product is CASLADSGNTIYF. The chain carries TRBV2 and TRBJ1-3; D gene ambiguous. Germline assignment: CDR1 SNHLY and CDR2 FYNNEI. The CDR3 length is 13 residues. Trimming pared 8 bases from V and 0 bases from J, leaving 8 bases between.

The table lists this clonotype with a few counts. This chain's CDR3 is CSGGLESTDTQYF. CDR3 nucleotide sequence: TGCAGTGGCGGGCTAGAAAGCACAGATACGCAGTATTTT. This chain connects TRBV20-1 to TRBJ2-3, with TRBD2 as a possible D gene (5 bases). Germline CDR1 DFQATT, CDR2 SNEGSKA (reference sequence). The CDR3 spans 13 residues. Between the trimmed V and J ends, which lost 7 bases and 0 bases, there was a span of 11 bases.

This clonotype has only a few counts. The J gene is TRBJ1-1, the V gene TRBV21-1; TRBD1, the D gene given by the table, was not confirmed from the DNA. TRBV21-1 is deemed a pseudogene. There are 14 residues in the CDR3. The CDR3 nucleotides read TGTGCCAGCAGCAAAGACCAGGGAGTCCCTGAAGCTTTCTTT. As protein: CASSKDQGVPEAFF.

In its sample, this clonotype was seen many times. The chain employs TRBV28 and TRBJ2-4; D uncertain. This CDR3 has 16 amino acids. The germline gives CDR1 MDHEN, CDR2 SYDVKM. The germline V and J ends were trimmed by 7 bases and 0 bases, with 16 bases remaining between them. The CDR3 DNA reads TGTGCCAGCACCTCGGACGGAGAACTAGCCAAAAACATTCAGTACTTC. Protein product: CASTSDGELAKNIQYF.

This clonotype was seen a handful of times. The rearrangement links TRBV7-2 to TRBJ2-2; no definite D call. V was pared by 5 bases and J by 2 bases, with 12 bases between. Germline lookup yields CDR1 SGHTA and CDR2 FQGNSA. This CDR3 region has 15 residues. The CDR3 loop reads CASSPLRGNTGELFF. The CDR3 DNA is TGTGCCAGCAGCCCCTTGCGCGGAAACACCGGGGAGCTGTTTTTT.

The table lists this clonotype with many counts. V and J are TRBV6-2 or TRBV6-3 and TRBJ2-1; D unresolved. The V end was cut by 6 bases, the J end by 10 bases, with 13 bases between. There are 12 residues in the CDR3. Germline lookup yields CDR1 MNHEY and CDR2 SVGEGT. DNA of the CDR3: TGTGCCAGCAGCCGGGCCGAATGGGAGCAGTTCTTC. It translates to CASSRAEWEQFF.

CDR3 residues: CASSLRRGAGTDTQYF. CDR3 nucleotides: TGTGCCAGCAGCCTCCGCAGGGGCGCTGGCACAGATACGCAGTATTTT. The chain combines TRBV11-1 with TRBJ2-3; D possibly corresponds to TRBD1 (6 bases). The CDR3 runs to 16 residues. Germline CDR1 is SGHAT and CDR2 is FQDESV (reference sequence). With 5 bases removed from V and 1 base from J, the gap between germline ends came to 16 bases. The full variable domain, in which reference TRBV11-1 and TRBJ2-3 provide the parts outside the CDR3, is EAEVAQSPRYKITEKSQAVAFWCDPISGHATLYWYRQILGQGPELLVQFQDESVVDDSQLPKDRFSAERLKGVDSTLKIQPAELGDSAMYLCASSLRRGAGTDTQYFGPGTRLTVL.